This is a list of T cell receptor beta chains from one sample in a study of beta chain features in type 1 diabetes. The data were produced by immunoSEQ multiplex PCR, yet TCRdb's version contains in-frame clones alone and is incomplete. The sample lists 300,000 to 350,000 clones; 7% to 10% were seen once. The sequencing sample was made of central memory CD4+ T cells from blood. The receptors were sampled from a man aged 25 to 40 with type 1 diabetes. Each CDR3 is given with its conserved first and last residue. The D gene is left open where the match is weak. Clone size is given for some rows only: seen once, a few or many times, or a class if the clone is expanded.

clone_size,v_call,d_call,j_call,cdr3_nt,cdr3_aa
few,TRBV4-1,TRBD2,TRBJ2-5,TGCGCCAGCAGCCAAGGACTAGCGGGACAAGAGACCCAGTACTTC,CASSQGLAGQETQYF
many,TRBV10-3,-,TRBJ2-7,TGTGCCATCAGTGTTCGGGGGGCTGCGTACGAGCAGTACTTC,CAISVRGAAYEQYF
few,TRBV11-2,TRBD2,TRBJ2-5,TGTGCCAGCAGCTTAGGTTCTAGCGGGGGGTTGGAGACCCAGTACTTC,CASSLGSSGGLETQYF
-,TRBV5-1,-,TRBJ1-2,TGCGCCAGCAGCTCAGCGGACAGTTTGTTTGGCTACACCTTC,CASSSADSLFGYTF
-,TRBV2,-,TRBJ2-6,TGTGCCAGCAGCGAGACAGTCAACCCTGGGGCCAACGTCCTGACTTTC,CASSETVNPGANVLTF
few,TRBV6-5,TRBD1,TRBJ2-7,TGTGCCAGCAGTTACTTCGGACAGGGAGACGAGCAGTACTTC,CASSYFGQGDEQYF
many,TRBV9,-,TRBJ2-7,TGTGCCAGCAGCGTAAGTGAGGGGATAGGCGAGCAGTACTTC,CASSVSEGIGEQYF
few,TRBV5-1,-,TRBJ2-1,TGCGCCAGCAGCGGAGAAAAGGGCGAGCAGTTCTTC,CASSGEKGEQFF
many,TRBV29-1,-,TRBJ2-5,TGCAGCGTTGAAGATGGCCTCCTGGGGGAGACCCAGTACTTC,CSVEDGLLGETQYF
few,TRBV7-9,-,TRBJ2-1,TGTGCCAGCAGTCCGAATGAGCAGTTCTTC,CASSPNEQFF
-,TRBV6-6,-,TRBJ1-5,TGTGCCAGCAGTTACTCGCATATCAATCAGCCCCAGCATTTT,CASSYSHINQPQHF
many,TRBV19,-,TRBJ2-6,TGCGCCAGTAGTATCAGCCCAGGGTCAGGGGCCAACGTCCTGACTTTC,CASSISPGSGANVLTF
few,TRBV5-1,-,TRBJ2-2,TGCGCCAGCAGCTTAGGACAGCCCGGCACCGGGGAGCTGTTTTTT,CASSLGQPGTGELFF
few,TRBV4-2,TRBD2,TRBJ2-1,TGTGCCAGCAGCCAAGGAATGCGGGGGAGCTCCTACAATGAGCAGTTCTTC,CASSQGMRGSSYNEQFF
-,TRBV6-6,-,TRBJ2-3,TGTGCCATCAGTGAGTCGAGAGATACGCAGTATTTT,CAISESRDTQYF
many,TRBV6-6,TRBD1,TRBJ1-5,TGTGCCAGCAGTCCCCACAGGGGACGGGATCAGCCCCAGCATTTT,CASSPHRGRDQPQHF
-,TRBV6-5,TRBD1,TRBJ2-7,TGTGCCAGCAGTTACTCCCTAAGGGGGCTTTACGAGCAGTACTTC,CASSYSLRGLYEQYF
few,TRBV10-2,TRBD1,TRBJ2-5,TGCGCCAGCAGTGAGGTCGGACAGGGTCAAGAGACCCAGTACTTC,CASSEVGQGQETQYF
-,TRBV4-3,TRBD2,TRBJ2-1,TGCGCCAGCAGCCAAGATGAGGTTAGCGGGGGGAAGATGCAGTTCTTC,CASSQDEVSGGKMQFF
-,TRBV7-2,-,TRBJ1-4,TGTGCCAGCAGCTCCGACAGGTTTGCAAACGAAAAACTGTTTTTT,CASSSDRFANEKLFF
-,TRBV15,TRBD1,TRBJ1-4,TGTGCCACCAGCAGCGGGGACAGGCTTAATGAAAAACTGTTTTTT,CATSSGDRLNEKLFF
few,TRBV2,TRBD1,TRBJ2-6,TGTGCCAGTCGACAGGGGACGAGCTCTGGGGCCAACGTCCTGACTTTC,CASRQGTSSGANVLTF
few,TRBV7-9,-,TRBJ2-2,TGTGCCAGCAGCCGAGGGCGGTCGAACACCGGGGAGCTGTTTTTT,CASSRGRSNTGELFF
few,TRBV23-1,-,TRBJ1-5,TGCGCCAGCAGTCATTTCGTTAGCAATCAGCCCCAGCATTTT,CASSHFVSNQPQHF
-,TRBV5-1,TRBD1,TRBJ1-5,TGCGCCAGCAGCCCGGGACAGAGCAATCAGCCCCAGCATTTT,CASSPGQSNQPQHF
-,TRBV6-4,-,TRBJ1-1,TGTGCCAGCAGCAGGGAGCTGAACACTGAAGCTTTCTTT,CASSRELNTEAFF
-,TRBV29-1,-,TRBJ2-1,TGCAGCGTTGAAGACACTAGGGCGATCTACAATGAGCAGTTCTTC,CSVEDTRAIYNEQFF
-,TRBV27,TRBD1,TRBJ2-7,TGTGCCAACCCCATAGGGGGCCTCGGTTGCGAGCAGTACTTC,CANPIGGLGCEQYF
-,TRBV5-1,-,TRBJ1-3,TGCGCCAGCAGCTTCTCCCCCTCTGGAAACACCATATATTTT,CASSFSPSGNTIYF
-,TRBV5-4,-,TRBJ2-1,TGTGCCAGCAGCTTGGCCTCCAGCTACAATGAGCAGTTCTTC,CASSLASSYNEQFF
few,TRBV4-3,TRBD1,TRBJ2-6,TGCGCCAGCGTCCCGGACAGGGCTAGCTCTGGGGCCAACGTCCTGACTTTC,CASVPDRASSGANVLTF
few,TRBV7-2,-,TRBJ1-3,TGTGCCAGCCAGAGGGGCCTGCTCTCTGGAAACACCATATATTTT,CASQRGLLSGNTIYF
few,TRBV15,TRBD1,TRBJ1-2,TGTGCCACCAGCAGAGGACAGGGGGATGGCTACACCTTC,CATSRGQGDGYTF
-,TRBV25-1,-,TRBJ1-1,TGTGCCAGCAGTGCCGCCGGGGGGGGTTTCACTGAAGCTTTCTTT,CASSAAGGGFTEAFF
-,TRBV5-1,TRBD2,TRBJ2-1,TGCGCCAGCAGCCCCGGACTAGCGGGGGTCCTGGGGAATGAGCAGTTCTTC,CASSPGLAGVLGNEQFF
-,TRBV18,TRBD1,TRBJ2-3,TGTGCCAGCTCCCCTCAGGGGGCTACAGATACGCAGTATTTT,CASSPQGATDTQYF
few,TRBV6-1,-,TRBJ1-1,TGTGCCAGCAGCCCTCAACGCTACACTGAAGCTTTCTTT,CASSPQRYTEAFF
few,TRBV7-2,TRBD1,TRBJ2-7,TGTGCCAGCAGCTTAGCAGGGGGCGAACTTTCCGAGCAGTACTTC,CASSLAGGELSEQYF
few,TRBV6-5,-,TRBJ2-4,TGTGCCAGCAGTTACGACGCGGGTCTAGCCAAAAACATTCAGTACTTC,CASSYDAGLAKNIQYF
once,TRBV25-1,-,TRBJ2-1,TGTGCCAGCAGTTTAGCTTGGGAGCAGTTCTTC,CASSLAWEQFF
few,TRBV30,-,TRBJ1-1,TGTGCCTGGGTAGGACAGCCGAACACTGAAGCTTTCTTT,CAWVGQPNTEAFF